Listed here is a single T cell receptor (beta chain). The CDR3 runs to 14 residues. Germline CDR1 and CDR2: SNHLY and FYNNEI. Trimming pared 4 bases from V and 2 bases from J, leaving 11 bases between. The sample is drawn from a study of blood T cell repertoires in COVID-19. Here immunoSEQ multiplex PCR was the method, and the copy in TCRdb shows in-frame clones only, minus some. The table includes 100,000 to 150,000 clones, 80% to 90% detected once. This clonotype originated in a man in his fifties with active or convalescent COVID-19. The genes are TRBV2 and TRBJ1-1; D possibly corresponds to TRBD1 (5 bases). Sequenced: peripheral blood. This CDR3 reads CASSGGRANTEAFF. CDR3 nucleotides: TGTGCCAGCAGTGGGGGGAGGGCAAACACTGAAGCTTTCTTT.